Listed below are T cell receptor beta chains from one sample, sequenced in a study of blood T cell repertoires in COVID-19. Using immunoSEQ multiplex PCR, the repertoire was profiled, and TCRdb retains in-frame clones only, with some absent. Of approximately 50,000 clones in the sample, approximately 86% are singletons; the top ten hold around 2.9%. Sequencing was done on a sample of peripheral blood. These receptors all stem from a woman of 80 years or more with acute or convalescent COVID-19. Each CDR3 is given with its conserved first and last residue. A D gene is named only where the DNA matches it firmly. Where a row states a size, it is once, few, many or the class of an expanded clone; other rows omit it.

J | V | size | D | DNA | CDR3
TRBJ1-1 | TRBV29-1 | . | TRBD1 | TGCAGCGTTTCTGACAGGGGTGCCACTGAAGCTTTCTTT | CSVSDRGATEAFF
TRBJ2-7 | TRBV7-2 | . | . | TGTGCCAGCAGCGGCGGGGGCAGCGCCTACGAGCAGTACTTC | CASSGGGSAYEQYF
TRBJ2-5 | TRBV21-1 | . | . | TGTGCCAGCAGCAAGAAACTCCCGACAGGGGCTATCCAAGAGACCCAGTACTTC | CASSKKLPTGAIQETQYF
TRBJ2-7 | TRBV20-1 | once | . | TGCAGTGCTCGGAAGGGGAACGAGCAGTACTTC | CSARKGNEQYF
TRBJ1-6 | TRBV4-1 | . | TRBD1 | TGCGCCAGCAGCCAAGATCGGACAGGGGGCAGTTCACCCCTCCACTTT | CASSQDRTGGSSPLHF
TRBJ1-3 | TRBV7-2 | . | . | TGTGCCAGCAGCTTAGTGGGAGGGGCTGGAAACACCATATATTTT | CASSLVGGAGNTIYF
TRBJ1-3 | TRBV19 | . | . | TGTGCCAGTATCCCCGGCAGAGGAAGAAACACCATATATTTT | CASIPGRGRNTIYF
TRBJ1-2 | TRBV21-1 | . | . | TGTGCCAGTAAAAGGGGGGACAGGCTCTATGGCTACACCTTC | CASKRGDRLYGYTF
TRBJ2-1 | TRBV19 | . | TRBD2 | TGTGCCAGTAGCTTAGCGCCTAGCGGGGTTCTGTTCTTC | CASSLAPSGVLFF
TRBJ2-2 | TRBV5-4 | . | . | TGTGCCAGCAGTCAACAACAGGGAGAGATGGGGGAGCTGTTTTTT | CASSQQQGEMGELFF
TRBJ1-6 | TRBV30 | . | . | TGTGCCCGACAGGATCTTAATTCACCCCTCCACTTT | CARQDLNSPLHF
TRBJ1-6 | TRBV6-1 | once | . | TGTGCCAGCAGTGAAAACAGGGTCTATAATTCACCCCTCCACTTT | CASSENRVYNSPLHF
TRBJ2-2 | TRBV11-2 | . | . | TGTGCCAGCAGCTTAGATAGCCGGACAGTACTCGGGGAGCTGTTTTTT | CASSLDSRTVLGELFF
TRBJ1-1 | TRBV19 | . | . | TGTGCCAGTACCGCAGGGCCGGGACAACTTTTGAACACTGAAGCTTTCTTT | CASTAGPGQLLNTEAFF
TRBJ2-3 | TRBV6-2/TRBV6-3 | . | TRBD2 | TGTGCCAGCAGTCGTCCGACTAGCGGGGGGGCAGATACGCAGTATTTT | CASSRPTSGGADTQYF
TRBJ1-2 | TRBV10-3 | . | . | TGTGCCATCAGTCCTGGGGCCTTTATCTATGGCTACACCTTC | CAISPGAFIYGYTF
TRBJ1-2 | TRBV5-1 | . | . | TGCGCCAGCAGCTTGGCTACAGACGCAAGGGGCTACACCTTC | CASSLATDARGYTF